This TCR beta chain was captured by sequencing in a study of T cell responses to AZD1222 COVID-19 vaccine (dated by TCRdb to about 2021). Regarding the study in general: A total of 233 trial participants underwent TCR sequencing, of whom some 210 received two doses of AZD1222 and 26 received two doses of the MenACWY control vaccine. Enrollment into the trials was organized by age into subgroups of 18-55, 56-69 and 70-plus years, and those subgroups contained approximately 150, 30 and 60 TCR-sequenced participants, respectively.

The CDR3 regions of human TCRbeta chains were analyzed by immunosequencing. Per the original workflow: Repertoire TCRs were matched against a reference library of SARS-CoV-2-specific TCRs generated with the MIRA antigen-specificity platform. Breadth meant the fraction of unique TCRs that were SARS-CoV-2-associated, whereas depth meant the fraction of total T cells that were SARS-CoV-2-associated. Using the MIRA data, each spike-specific TCR was mapped to the spike region that the TCR reacts to and placed in a CD4 or CD8 class. Log10-transformed breadth and depth values were compared by one-way ANOVA with Sidak's multiple comparisons tests. TCRdb provides this immuneACCESS table in a form limited to in-frame rearrangements. Some clones are lacking; in checked studies, under half of them reflect an unresolved V gene, and why the rest are absent is not known. That table is the source of V, J and clone size, and D and trimming were worked out from the DNA. Across this sample there are 140,000 or so clones, with approximately 89% seen only once. Around 1.7% of the sample belongs to the ten largest clones.

In light of the paper, this sample's time point label describes: about 28 days (+/-7) after the second vaccine dose. Because spike-specific TCR depth and breadth did not differ between the two schedules, AZD1222 recipients who got a second dose at roughly 4 weeks were pooled with those who got a second dose at roughly 12 weeks. Vaccinee samples came from UK trials COV001 and COV002, including a single-blind randomized controlled phase 2/3 trial of AZD1222 (ChAdOx1 nCoV-19) in healthy adults. For TCRbeta chain sequencing, PBMC samples from trial participants were taken at day 0 and at day 28 after the second dose. Paper-wide results and their limitations: Conclusions about previously exposed vaccinees are limited, since just six or seven AZD1222 recipients were seropositive for SARS-CoV-2 at baseline. Reportedly, close to half of the unique spike-specific TCRs recognized epitopes lying outside the regions that are mutated in the B.1.351 and B.1.1.7 variants. Most participants were white British and females outnumbered males, and the authors suggested that clonal diversity may have been underestimated. Vaccine-associated CD4 TCRs spanned the whole spike protein, with dominant responses in regions 160-218 and 743-854. The 56-69-year group was small, and its depth increase did not reach significance, likely because of low power. Because no samples from the day 14 peak response were available, repertoires could be characterized only after the peak T cell response. After two AZD1222 doses, both the breadth and the depth of spike-specific TCRs were significantly higher than at day 0 and than in MenACWY recipients.

Trimming leaves V shorter by 7 bases and J shorter by 3 bases, with the junction holding 7 bases beyond the gene matches. CDR1 and CDR2, per the germline V gene (reference sequence), are MNHEY and SMNVEV. The CDR3 runs 14 residues from the cysteine to the phenylalanine. The read is trimmed to its CDR3 DNA, 42 bases read in frame from base 1. On this clone itself: Its recognized antigen is unknown. No per-base quality is available; no much larger clone lies one base away.

The material was peripheral blood, obtained 28 days after the second AZD1222 dose. This sequence uses TRBV27 and TRBJ1-1, with 8 bases matching TRBD1. The clonotype was recovered from an adult who received the AZD1222 COVID-19 vaccine. The DNA sequence reads TGTGCCAGCACCTTCGGACAGGGTGACACTGAAGCTTTCTTT. Its protein reads: CASTFGQGDTEAFF.